What follows describes a single T cell receptor (beta chain). The antigen is not known. V was cut by 1 base and J by 1 base, with 11 bases left in between. The germline CDR1 and CDR2 sequences are SGHRS and YFSETQ. CDR3 length: 16 residues. The sample originates from a study of T cells in localized non-small cell lung cancer. Study-wide findings and caveats: Across samples, adjacent lung featured a median roughly 50 of the top 100 tumor clones. Highest T cell clonality was seen in uninvolved adjacent lung, surpassing that measured in tumor.

Data came from immunoSEQ multiplex PCR; TCRdb stores just in-frame clones and leaves some out. The sample has around 30,000 clones; approximately 90% are singletons. The source of this sequence is a female donor older than 55 with stage I lung adenocarcinoma. V and J are TRBV5-1 and TRBJ2-2; no clear D gene. This sample comprised peripheral blood, obtained before any cancer treatment. Here the CDR3 DNA reads TGCGCCAGCAGCTTGAGTTCCCTCATGAACACCGGGGAGCTGTTTTTT. Its protein is CASSLSSLMNTGELFF.